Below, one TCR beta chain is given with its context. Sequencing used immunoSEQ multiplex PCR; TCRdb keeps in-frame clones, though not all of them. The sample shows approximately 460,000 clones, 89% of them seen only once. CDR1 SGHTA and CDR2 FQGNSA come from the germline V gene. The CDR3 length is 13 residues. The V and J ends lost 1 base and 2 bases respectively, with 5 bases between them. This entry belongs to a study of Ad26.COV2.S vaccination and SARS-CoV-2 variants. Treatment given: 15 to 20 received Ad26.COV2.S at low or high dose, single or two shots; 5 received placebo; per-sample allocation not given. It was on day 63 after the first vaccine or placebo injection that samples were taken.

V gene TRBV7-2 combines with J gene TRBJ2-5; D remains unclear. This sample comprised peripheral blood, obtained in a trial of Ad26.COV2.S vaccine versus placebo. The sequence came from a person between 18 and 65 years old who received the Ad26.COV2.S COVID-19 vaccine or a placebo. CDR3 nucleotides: TGTGCCAGCAGCTTAGTTCAACAAGAGACCCAGTACTTC. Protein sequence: CASSLVQQETQYF.